This T cell receptor (beta chain) originates from a study of blood T cell repertoires in COVID-19. This clone was observed once. Generated by immunoSEQ multiplex PCR, the TCRdb table keeps only in-frame clones and is missing some. The table records more than 200,000 clones, around four fifths of them present only once. Per germline, CDR1 MNHNS and CDR2 SASEGT. CDR3 size: 15 residues. V was clipped by 2 bases and J by 1 base, with 11 bases between them. The TCR sequence derives from a man between 35 and 55 years old with active or convalescent COVID-19. The chain employs TRBV6-1 and TRBJ1-1; the D gene is possibly TRBD1 (6 bases). Sequencing input: peripheral blood. The CDR3 is CASSERDIWNTEAFF. The CDR3 coding sequence is TGTGCCAGCAGTGAAAGGGACATCTGGAACACTGAAGCTTTCTTT.